This TCR beta chain was captured by sequencing in a study of identical twins. TCRdb re-called the 5' RACE reads through MiXCR, storing one row per CDR3 protein. The sample yields under 300,000 distinct CDR3 sequences, about an eighth seen once. V was pared by 3 bases and J by 8 bases, with 8 bases between. This CDR3 has 12 residues. This clonotype has at least ten counts. Only healthy Caucasians were enrolled as donors. This rearrangement joins TRBV12-3 or TRBV12-4 to TRBJ2-4; a possible D gene is TRBD2 (6 bases). Sequenced input: memory (CD45RO+) T cells sorted from blood. The source is a woman aged 18-29 years in good health. In DNA, the CDR3 is TGTGCCAGCAGTTTGGGGGGACACATTCAGTACTTC. Its translation: CASSLGGHIQYF.